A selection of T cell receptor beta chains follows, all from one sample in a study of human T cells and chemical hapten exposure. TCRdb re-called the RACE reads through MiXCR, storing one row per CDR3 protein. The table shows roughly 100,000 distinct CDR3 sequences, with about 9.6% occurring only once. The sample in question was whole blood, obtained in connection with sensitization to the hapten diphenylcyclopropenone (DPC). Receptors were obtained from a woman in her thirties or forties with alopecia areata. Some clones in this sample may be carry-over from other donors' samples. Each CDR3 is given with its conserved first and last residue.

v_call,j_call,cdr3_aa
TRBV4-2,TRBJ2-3,CASSPREAGGPGDTQYF
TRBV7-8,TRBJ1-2,CASSPRTLREGYTF
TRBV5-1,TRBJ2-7,CASSILAGGSVYEQYF
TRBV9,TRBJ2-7,CASSVAASDSYEQYF
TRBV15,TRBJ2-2,CATSRVAGAGGELFF
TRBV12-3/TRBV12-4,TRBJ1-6,CASTSIRGNSPLHF
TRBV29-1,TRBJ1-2,CSVGLRANYGYTF
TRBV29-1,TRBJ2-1,CSIDRASGYNEQFF
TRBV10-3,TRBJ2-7,CAISGPQDSSYEQYF
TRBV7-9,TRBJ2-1,CASSLSETRNEQFF
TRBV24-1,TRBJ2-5,CATSDPGQGGRETQYF
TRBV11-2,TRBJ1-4,CASSLQRGRHNEKLFF
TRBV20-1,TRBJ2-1,CSAPGVGDEQFF
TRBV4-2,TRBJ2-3,CASSQELAGEDTQYF
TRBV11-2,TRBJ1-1,CASSSLWNTEAFF
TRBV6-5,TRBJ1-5,CASSYSWSNQPQHF
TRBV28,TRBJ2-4,CASRVSGAGEAKNIQYF
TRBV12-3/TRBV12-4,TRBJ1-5,CASSPGQRFNQPQHF
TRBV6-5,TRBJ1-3,CASRPTDNSGNTIYF
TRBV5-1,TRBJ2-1,CASRGTGGYNEQFF
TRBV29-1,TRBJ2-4,CSVGTGENIQYF
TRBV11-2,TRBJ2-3,CASSLGRTSSPDTQYF
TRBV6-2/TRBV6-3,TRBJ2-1,CASRLAGVTPNNEQFF
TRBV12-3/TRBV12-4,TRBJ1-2,CASSLSGLNGYTF
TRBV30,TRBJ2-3,CAWSIGPATDTQYF
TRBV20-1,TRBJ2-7,CSAGTGDAVLQYEQYF
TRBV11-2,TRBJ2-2,CASSLHPNTGELFF
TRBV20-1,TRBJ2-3,CSARDLSGRGESDTQYF
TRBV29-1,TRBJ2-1,CSVLRGLAGGNEQFF
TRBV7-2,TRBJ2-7,CASSTLRAGLSYEQYF
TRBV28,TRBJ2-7,CASNSLMTYEQYF
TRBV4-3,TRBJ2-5,CASSQGLGRETQYF
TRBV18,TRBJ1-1,CASSLHANTEAFF
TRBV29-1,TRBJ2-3,CSVRPAGGLGDTQYF
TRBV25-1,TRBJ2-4,CASSEWDRNIQYF
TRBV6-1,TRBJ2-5,CASMTGPRAETQYF
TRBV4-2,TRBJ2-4,CASSQEPSGTAKNIQYF
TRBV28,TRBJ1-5,CASSLYRVNFQPQHF
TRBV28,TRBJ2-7,CACWGGTYEQYF
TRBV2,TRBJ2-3,CASRHSSGRTTDTQYF
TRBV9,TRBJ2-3,CASSFEPGSSTDTQYF
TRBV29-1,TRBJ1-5,CSVEGVSNQPQHF
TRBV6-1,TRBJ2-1,CAPIRGEGWGEQFF
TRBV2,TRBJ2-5,CASRPTSGRQETQYF
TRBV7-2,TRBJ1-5,CASSLDSGGSNQPQHF
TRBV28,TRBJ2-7,CASSFGDRGLSYEQYF
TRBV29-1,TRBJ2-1,CSVSTREGSYNEQFF
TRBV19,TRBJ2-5,CASSISQVQETQYF